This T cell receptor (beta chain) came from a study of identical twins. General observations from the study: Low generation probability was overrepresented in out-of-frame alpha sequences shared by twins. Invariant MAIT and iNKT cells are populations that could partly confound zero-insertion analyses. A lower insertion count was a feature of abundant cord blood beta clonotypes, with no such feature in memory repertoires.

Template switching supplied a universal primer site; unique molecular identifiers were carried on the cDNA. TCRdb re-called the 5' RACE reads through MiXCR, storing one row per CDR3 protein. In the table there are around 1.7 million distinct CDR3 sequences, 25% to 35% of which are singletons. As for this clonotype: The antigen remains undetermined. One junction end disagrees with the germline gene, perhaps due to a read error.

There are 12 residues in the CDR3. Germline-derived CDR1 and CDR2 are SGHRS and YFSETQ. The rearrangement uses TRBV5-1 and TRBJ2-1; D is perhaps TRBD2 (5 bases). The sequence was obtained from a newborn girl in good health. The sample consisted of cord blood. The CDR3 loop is CAGSGLYNEQFF. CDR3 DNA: TGCGCCGGCAGCGGACTCTACAATGAGCAGTTCTTC.